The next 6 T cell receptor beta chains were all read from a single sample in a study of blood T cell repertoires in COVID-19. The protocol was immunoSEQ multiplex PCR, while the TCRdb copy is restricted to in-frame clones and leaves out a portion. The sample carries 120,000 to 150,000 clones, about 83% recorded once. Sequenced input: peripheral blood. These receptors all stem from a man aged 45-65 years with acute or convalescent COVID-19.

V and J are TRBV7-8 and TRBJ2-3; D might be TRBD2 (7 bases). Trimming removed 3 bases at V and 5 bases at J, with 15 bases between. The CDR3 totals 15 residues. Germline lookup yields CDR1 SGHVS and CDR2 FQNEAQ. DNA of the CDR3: TGTGCCAGCAGCTTTGGGGGGGGCCAGAGAGATACGCAGTATTTT. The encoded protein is CASSFGGGQRDTQYF.

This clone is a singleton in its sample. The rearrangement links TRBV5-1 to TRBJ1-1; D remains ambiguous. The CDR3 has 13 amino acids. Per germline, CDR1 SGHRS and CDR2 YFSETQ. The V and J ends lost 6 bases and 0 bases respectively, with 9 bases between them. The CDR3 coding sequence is TGCGCCAGCAAAGCAGACATGAACACTGAAGCTTTCTTT. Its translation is CASKADMNTEAFF.

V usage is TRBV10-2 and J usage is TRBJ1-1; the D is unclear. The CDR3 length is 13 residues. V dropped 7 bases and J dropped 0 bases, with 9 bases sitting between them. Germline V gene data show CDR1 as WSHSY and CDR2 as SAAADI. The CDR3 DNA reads TGCGCCAGCACCCGCGAGGTGAACACTGAAGCTTTCTTT. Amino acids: CASTREVNTEAFF.

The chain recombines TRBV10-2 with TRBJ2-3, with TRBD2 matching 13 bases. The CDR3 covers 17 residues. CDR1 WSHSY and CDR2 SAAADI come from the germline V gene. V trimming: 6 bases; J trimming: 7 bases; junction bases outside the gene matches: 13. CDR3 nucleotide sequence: TGCGCCAGCAGCCTTAGTGCGGGGACTAGCGGGGAGAATACGCAGTATTTT. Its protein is CASSLSAGTSGENTQYF.

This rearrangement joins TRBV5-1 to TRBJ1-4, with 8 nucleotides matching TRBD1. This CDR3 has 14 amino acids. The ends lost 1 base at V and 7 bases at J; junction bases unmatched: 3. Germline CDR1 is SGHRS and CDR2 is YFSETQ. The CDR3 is CASSLTGGIEKLFF. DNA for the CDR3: TGCGCCAGCAGCTTGACAGGGGGGATTGAAAAACTGTTTTTT.

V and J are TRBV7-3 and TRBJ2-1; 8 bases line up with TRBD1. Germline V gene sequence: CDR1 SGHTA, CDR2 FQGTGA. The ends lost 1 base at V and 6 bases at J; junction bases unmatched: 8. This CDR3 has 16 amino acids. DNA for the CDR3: TGTGCCAGCAGCTTAAACAGGCAGGGGGCAATCAATGAGCAGTTCTTC. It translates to CASSLNRQGAINEQFF.